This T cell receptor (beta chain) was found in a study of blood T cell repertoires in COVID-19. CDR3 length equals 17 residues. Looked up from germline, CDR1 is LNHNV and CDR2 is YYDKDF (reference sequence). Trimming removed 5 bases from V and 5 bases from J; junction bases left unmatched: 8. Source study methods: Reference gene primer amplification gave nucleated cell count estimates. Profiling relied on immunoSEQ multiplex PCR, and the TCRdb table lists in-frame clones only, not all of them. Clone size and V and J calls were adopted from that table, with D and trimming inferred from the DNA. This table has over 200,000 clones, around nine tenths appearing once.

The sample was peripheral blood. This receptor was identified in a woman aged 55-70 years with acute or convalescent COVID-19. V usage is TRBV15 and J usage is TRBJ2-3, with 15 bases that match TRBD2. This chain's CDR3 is CATSGRTSGGAIDTQYF. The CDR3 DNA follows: TGTGCCACCAGCGGGCGGACTAGCGGGGGGGCAATAGATACGCAGTATTTT.